Presented here are 11 T cell receptor beta chains from one specimen sequenced in a study of low-dose radiotherapy and immunotherapy resistance in tumors. Alpha and beta chains were covered, as first-strand cDNA relied on TRAV- and TRBV-specific primers. The PCR that amplified TCRs ran for around 20 cycles, relying on a constant-region primer and a V-primer adapter. TCRdb recomputed calls from the reads with MiXCR, one row per CDR3 protein. The repertoire holds over 70,000 distinct CDR3 sequences, with less than 35% as singletons. Time point of the sample: before trial treatment. The source was PBMCs, collected before treatment. Every receptor here comes from a female donor with ovarian cancer.

Ten or more counts support this clonotype. CDR3 in DNA: TGTGCCACCAGTGATTTCGGACTAGCGTCGCAGTATTTT. It is translated as CATSDFGLASQYF. This sequence joins TRBV24-1 and TRBJ2-3; 9 positions match TRBD2. Unmatched junction bases numbered 2, after V lost 1 base and J lost 10 bases. The CDR3 length is 13 residues. Germline V CDR1 and CDR2: KGHDR, SFDVKD.

The sample holds many counts of this clonotype. The rearrangement links TRBV7-9 to TRBJ1-5, with unresolved D. This CDR3 is built from 14 residues. The ends were cut back, 1 base at V and 1 base at J, with 5 bases in the middle. Germline V gene sequence: CDR1 SEHNR, CDR2 FQNEAQ (reference sequence). The CDR3 region has the DNA TGTGCCAGCAGCTTAGGAGACAGCAATCAGCCCCAGCATTTT. Residues: CASSLGDSNQPQHF.

In its sample, this clonotype was seen many times. The chain recombines TRBV5-1 with TRBJ2-3; D unclear. The CDR3 contains 14 residues. V dropped 0 bases and J dropped 3 bases, with 8 bases sitting between them. Germline V CDR1 and CDR2: SGHRS, YFSETQ. This chain's CDR3 is CASSLDSLTDTQYF. CDR3 coding DNA: TGCGCCAGCAGCTTGGACAGCCTAACAGATACGCAGTATTTT.

The V and J genes are TRBV5-1 and TRBJ2-3; TRBD2 is a possible D gene (5 bases). This CDR3 has 15 residues. Trimming pared 1 base from V and 2 bases from J, leaving 11 bases between. Germline V gene sequence: CDR1 SGHRS, CDR2 YFSETQ. CDR3 amino acids: CASSLLAGPTDTQYF. The CDR3 region has the DNA TGCGCCAGCAGCTTGTTGGCGGGCCCCACAGATACGCAGTATTTT.

V is TRBV7-2 and J is TRBJ2-1; D uncertain. Trimming took 1 base from V and 0 from J, leaving 7 bases between them. This CDR3 has 15 residues. Per germline, CDR1 SGHTA and CDR2 FQGNSA. CDR3 in amino acids: CASSLDTGSYNEQFF. For the CDR3, the DNA is TGTGCCAGCAGCTTAGACACCGGCTCCTACAATGAGCAGTTCTTC.

This clonotype was seen only a few times. This chain links TRBV6-6 with TRBJ2-4, with D uncertain. The CDR3 sequence is 14 residues long. The germline V and J ends were trimmed by 2 bases and 4 bases, with 9 bases remaining between them. Germline values: CDR1 MNHNY, CDR2 SVGAGI (reference sequence). Here the CDR3 DNA reads TGTGCCAGCAGTTACGGCCCCTGGAAAAACATTCAGTACTTC. Translated, it gives CASSYGPWKNIQYF.

This clonotype was found a few times. The chain combines TRBV30 with TRBJ2-4; D is possibly TRBD2 (6 bases). This CDR3 is 15 amino acids long. V lost 2 bases, J lost 8 bases, and 19 bases lay in between. CDR1 is GTSNPN, CDR2 SVGIG, per germline (reference sequence). CDR3 amino acids: CAWSPGGAKRDIQYF. The DNA for the CDR3 is TGTGCCTGGAGTCCCGGAGGGGCCAAACGGGACATTCAGTACTTC.

The sample holds many counts of this clonotype. The J gene is TRBJ2-4, the V gene TRBV19; either TRBD1 or TRBD2 may supply D (5 bases each). The V gene lost 7 bases and the J gene lost 8 bases, with 15 bases spanning the gap. Germline V gene data show CDR1 as LNHDA and CDR2 as SQIVND (reference sequence). The CDR3 is made up of 13 amino acids. CDR3 sequence: CASIPRDGDIQYF. The CDR3 nucleotides are TGTGCCAGTATCCCCCGGGACGGAGACATTCAGTACTTC.

In its sample, this clonotype was seen many times. The J gene is TRBJ2-5, the V gene TRBV7-2; TRBD2 agrees at 10 bases. This CDR3 contains 16 residues. Germline values: CDR1 SGHTA, CDR2 FQGNSA. V lost 1 base and J lost 8; bases outside the gene matches: 10. CDR3: CASSLGHSGRAGTQYF. In nucleotides, the CDR3 is TGTGCCAGCAGCTTAGGGCACAGCGGGAGGGCAGGAACCCAGTACTTC.

In this sample, this clonotype turned up many times. Mismatch with germline at one junction end may stem from a read error. The chain is built from TRBV12-3 or TRBV12-4 and TRBJ1-5; 11 bases are shared with TRBD1. The CDR3 runs 17 residues. CDR3 nucleotide sequence: TGTGCCACCAGTGACCCCGGGACAGGGGGTGGCAATCAGCCCCAGCATTTT. This translates into CATSDPGTGGGNQPQHF.

The table lists this clonotype with many counts. This chain links TRBV29-1 with TRBJ2-1; tentatively, D is TRBD1 (5 bases). This CDR3 has 12 amino acids. Germline V CDR1 and CDR2: SQVTM, ANQGSEA. V was clipped by 6 bases and J by 4 bases, with 10 bases between them. The CDR3 DNA follows: TGCAGCGTGGGGCGGAATTACAATGAGCAGTTCTTC. This encodes CSVGRNYNEQFF.